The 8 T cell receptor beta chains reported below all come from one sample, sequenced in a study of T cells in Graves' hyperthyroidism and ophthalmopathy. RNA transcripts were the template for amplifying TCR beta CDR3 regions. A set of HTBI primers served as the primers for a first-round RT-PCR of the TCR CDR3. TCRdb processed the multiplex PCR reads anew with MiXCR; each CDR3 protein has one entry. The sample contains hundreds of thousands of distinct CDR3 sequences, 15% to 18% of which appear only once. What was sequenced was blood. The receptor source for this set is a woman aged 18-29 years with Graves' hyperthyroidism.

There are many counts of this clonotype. The DNA for the CDR3 is TGTGCCACCAGTGGGGTTGCCAATGAGCAGTTCTTC. Translated: CATSGVANEQFF. This chain uses TRBV24-1 with TRBJ2-1; D gene uncertain. The V end was cut by 5 bases, the J end by 6 bases, with 7 bases between. Germline V gene sequence: CDR1 KGHDR, CDR2 SFDVKD. The CDR3 is 12 residues long.

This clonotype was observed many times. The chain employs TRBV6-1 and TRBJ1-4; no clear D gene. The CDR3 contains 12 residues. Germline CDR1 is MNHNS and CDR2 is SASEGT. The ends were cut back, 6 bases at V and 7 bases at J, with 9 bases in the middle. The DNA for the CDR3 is TGTGCCAGCAGACGTGGCGGTGAAAAACTGTTTTTT. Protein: CASRRGGEKLFF.

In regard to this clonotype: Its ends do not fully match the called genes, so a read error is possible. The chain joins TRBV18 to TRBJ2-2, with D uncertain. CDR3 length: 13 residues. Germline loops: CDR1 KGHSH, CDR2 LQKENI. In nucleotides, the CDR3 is TGTGCCAGCTCACCACAGAACAGCGGGGAGCTGTTTTTT. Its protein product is CASSPQNSGELFF.

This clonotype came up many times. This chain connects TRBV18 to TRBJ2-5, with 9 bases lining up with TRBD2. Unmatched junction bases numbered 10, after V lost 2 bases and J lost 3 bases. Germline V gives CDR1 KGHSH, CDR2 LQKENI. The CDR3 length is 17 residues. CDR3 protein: CASSPRVVRLAEETQYF. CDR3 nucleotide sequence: TGTGCCAGCTCACCAAGAGTCGTGAGACTAGCGGAAGAGACCCAGTACTTC.

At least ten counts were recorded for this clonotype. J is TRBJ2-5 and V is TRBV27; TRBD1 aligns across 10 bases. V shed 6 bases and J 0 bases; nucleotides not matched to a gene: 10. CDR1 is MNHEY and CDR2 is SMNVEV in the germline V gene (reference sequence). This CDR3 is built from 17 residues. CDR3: CASRRRDRGKYQETQYF. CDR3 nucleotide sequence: TGTGCCAGCAGACGCCGGGACAGGGGAAAGTACCAAGAGACCCAGTACTTC.

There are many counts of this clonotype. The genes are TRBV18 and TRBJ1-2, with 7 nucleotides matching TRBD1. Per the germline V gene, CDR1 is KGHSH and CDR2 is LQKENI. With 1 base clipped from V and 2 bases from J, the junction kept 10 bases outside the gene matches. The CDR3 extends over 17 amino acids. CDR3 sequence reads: CASSPQGGVTGNYGYTF. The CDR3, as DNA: TGTGCCAGCTCACCACAGGGGGGGGTGACAGGGAACTATGGCTACACCTTC.

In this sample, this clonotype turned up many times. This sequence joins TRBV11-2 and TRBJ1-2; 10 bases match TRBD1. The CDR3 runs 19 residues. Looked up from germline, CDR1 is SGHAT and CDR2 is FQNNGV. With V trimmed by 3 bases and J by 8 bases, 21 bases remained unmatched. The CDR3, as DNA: TGTGCCAGCAGCTTCTCTAAGCTTAGCCGGGACAGGGGTGCTTGGGGCTACACCTTC. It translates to CASSFSKLSRDRGAWGYTF.

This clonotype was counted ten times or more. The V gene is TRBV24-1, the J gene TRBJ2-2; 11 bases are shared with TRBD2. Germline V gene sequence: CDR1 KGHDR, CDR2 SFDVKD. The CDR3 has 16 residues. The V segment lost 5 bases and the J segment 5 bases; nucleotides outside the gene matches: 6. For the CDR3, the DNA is TGTGCCACCAGTGGAACTAGCGGGAGTAGGACCGGGGAGCTGTTTTTT. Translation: CATSGTSGSRTGELFF.